The sequence of this TCR beta chain was determined in a study of OX40 agonist ivuxolimab in advanced cancers. At the level of the study: Dose-escalation patients had hepatocellular carcinoma, melanoma, renal cell or head and neck cancer. A male proportion of under 90% was recorded, with mean age 60 years and range about 20 to 90. Anti-PD-1, anti-PD-L1 or anti-CTLA-4 therapy given earlier was allowed, and around 40% had some.

Concerning this clone itself: The target antigen is unknown.

Only in-frame clones appear in the TCRdb table, and some are missing; sequencing was by immunoSEQ multiplex PCR. The sample lists roughly 56,000 clones; around 86% were seen once. In germline, CDR1 is SGHTA, CDR2 FQGNSA. The length of the CDR3 is 16 residues. V lost 3 bases, J lost 5 bases, and 19 bases lay in between. General study points: By week 6 at 0.1 to 3.0 mg/kg, blood CD4+ and CD8+ T cells had expanded clonally.

The sample consisted of CD4+ or CD8+ T cells sorted from blood, taken in a trial of the OX40 agonist ivuxolimab. The TCR originated in an adult with an advanced solid tumor such as melanoma, head and neck, liver or kidney cancer. The V call is TRBV7-2, the J call TRBJ1-2, with a possible D match to TRBD1 (6 bases). CDR3 region: CASSLDAGALKYGYTF. CDR3 in DNA: TGTGCCAGCAGCTTGGACGCGGGGGCGCTTAAGTATGGCTACACCTTC.